This T cell receptor (beta chain) was identified in a study of breast tumors, draining lymph nodes, adjacent tissues. Overall study results and limits: Luminal-like breast cancer showed significantly greater tumor-nontumor repertoire similarity than basal-like breast cancer did. Findings are consistent with lymph node origin and intratumoral expansion of most tumor T cells. Tumor repertoires ranked between lymph nodes and nontumor tissue in diversity, with V and J gene preferences.

The lymph nodes were axillary draining lymph nodes from breast cancer patients. Worth noting for this clonotype: No antigen is known for it. At one end, the junction sequence differs from germline, possibly due to a read error.

Per the germline V gene, CDR1 is MNHNS and CDR2 is SASEGT. The CDR3 is 15 residues long. TCRdb fed the multiplex PCR reads into MiXCR, producing one record per CDR3 protein. Of approximately 130,000 distinct CDR3 sequences in the sample, 21% were seen once. This TCR came from a female donor with breast cancer. Some clones in this sample may be carry-over from other donors' samples. This rearrangement joins TRBV6-1 to TRBJ2-3; 10 nucleotides match TRBD2. The sample comprised axillary lymph node tissue. CDR3 sequence reads: CVSSGGLADTGTQYF. In DNA form, the CDR3 reads TGTGTCAGCAGTGGCGGACTAGCGGACACAGGTACGCAGTATTTT.